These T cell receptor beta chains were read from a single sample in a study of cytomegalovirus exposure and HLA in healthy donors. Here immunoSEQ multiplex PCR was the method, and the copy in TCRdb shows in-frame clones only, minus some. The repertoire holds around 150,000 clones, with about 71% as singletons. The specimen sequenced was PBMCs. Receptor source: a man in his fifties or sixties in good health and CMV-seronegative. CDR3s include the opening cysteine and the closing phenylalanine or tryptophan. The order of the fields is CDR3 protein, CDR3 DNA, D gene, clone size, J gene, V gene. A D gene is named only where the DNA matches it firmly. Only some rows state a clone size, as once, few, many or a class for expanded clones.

cdr3_aa: CASSHRRENTGELFF; cdr3_nt: TGTGCCAGCAGTCACCGACGGGAAAACACCGGGGAGCTGTTTTTT; d_call: NA; clone_size: NA; j_call: TRBJ2-2; v_call: TRBV25-1
cdr3_aa: CASSPRDSYEQYF; cdr3_nt: TGTGCCAGCTCACCCCGGGACAGCTACGAGCAGTACTTC; d_call: TRBD1; clone_size: NA; j_call: TRBJ2-7; v_call: TRBV18
cdr3_aa: CASSGRPGNDLNTEAFF; cdr3_nt: TGTGCCAGCAGCGGGCGGCCAGGGAATGATCTGAACACTGAAGCTTTCTTT; d_call: NA; clone_size: once; j_call: TRBJ1-1; v_call: TRBV9
cdr3_aa: CSVTTGTGANVLTF; cdr3_nt: TGCAGCGTTACCACAGGCACTGGGGCCAACGTCCTGACTTTC; d_call: NA; clone_size: NA; j_call: TRBJ2-6; v_call: TRBV29-1
cdr3_aa: CASRRGGNTIYF; cdr3_nt: TGTGCCAGCAGACGAGGGGGAAACACCATATATTTT; d_call: NA; clone_size: few; j_call: TRBJ1-3; v_call: TRBV7-2
cdr3_aa: CSVEEGRSGRGAYGYTF; cdr3_nt: TGCAGCGTTGAAGAAGGGAGGTCGGGGAGGGGGGCCTATGGCTACACCTTC; d_call: NA; clone_size: few; j_call: TRBJ1-2; v_call: TRBV29-1
cdr3_aa: CASSLEGTSTDTQYF; cdr3_nt: TGCGCCAGCAGCTTGGAGGGGACTAGCACAGATACGCAGTATTTT; d_call: NA; clone_size: few; j_call: TRBJ2-3; v_call: TRBV5-1
cdr3_aa: CASTRIRGTEAFF; cdr3_nt: TGTGCCAGCACCCGCATAAGGGGCACTGAAGCTTTCTTT; d_call: NA; clone_size: NA; j_call: TRBJ1-1; v_call: TRBV6-7
cdr3_aa: CASRYQGRHGYTF; cdr3_nt: TGTGCCAGCAGGTACCAGGGTCGGCATGGCTACACCTTC; d_call: NA; clone_size: NA; j_call: TRBJ1-2; v_call: TRBV11-2
cdr3_aa: CASSRRDTGEKLFF; cdr3_nt: TGTGCCAGCTCACGGCGAGATACAGGCGAAAAACTGTTTTTT; d_call: NA; clone_size: few; j_call: TRBJ1-4; v_call: TRBV18
cdr3_aa: CASSVGRGITGELFF; cdr3_nt: TGTGCCAGCAGCGTAGGCAGGGGAATCACCGGGGAGCTGTTTTTT; d_call: NA; clone_size: NA; j_call: TRBJ2-2; v_call: TRBV9
cdr3_aa: CASSRNAGDQPQHF; cdr3_nt: TGTGCCAGCAGCCGGAACGCAGGGGATCAGCCCCAGCATTTT; d_call: NA; clone_size: NA; j_call: TRBJ1-5; v_call: TRBV7-3
cdr3_aa: CASSYGGGNEQFF; cdr3_nt: TGTGCCAGCAGTTACGGGGGAGGGAATGAGCAGTTCTTC; d_call: TRBD2; clone_size: NA; j_call: TRBJ2-1; v_call: TRBV6-5
cdr3_aa: CASSRLAGGPRDTQYF; cdr3_nt: TGTGCCAGCAGCCGACTAGCGGGGGGACCCCGGGATACGCAGTATTTT; d_call: TRBD2; clone_size: few; j_call: TRBJ2-3; v_call: TRBV7-9
cdr3_aa: CASSFGLAGADGTGELFF; cdr3_nt: TGTGCCAGCAGTTTCGGACTAGCGGGGGCAGATGGCACCGGGGAGCTGTTTTTT; d_call: TRBD2; clone_size: NA; j_call: TRBJ2-2; v_call: TRBV7-9
cdr3_aa: CASSPMGQGVEAFF; cdr3_nt: TGTGCCAGCAGCCCGATGGGACAGGGGGTTGAAGCTTTCTTT; d_call: TRBD1; clone_size: NA; j_call: TRBJ1-1; v_call: TRBV5-4
cdr3_aa: CASSYSGQGVRGAFF; cdr3_nt: TGTGCCAGCAGTTACTCGGGACAGGGGGTCCGAGGTGCTTTCTTT; d_call: TRBD1; clone_size: once; j_call: TRBJ1-1; v_call: TRBV6-5
cdr3_aa: CASSPREGTDSPLHF; cdr3_nt: TGTGCCAGCTCACCCCGGGAGGGGACGGATTCACCCCTCCACTTT; d_call: NA; clone_size: NA; j_call: TRBJ1-6; v_call: TRBV18
cdr3_aa: CASSPLFESPNTIYF; cdr3_nt: TGTGCCAGCAGCCCTCTCTTTGAGAGTCCAAACACCATATATTTT; d_call: NA; clone_size: NA; j_call: TRBJ1-3; v_call: TRBV6-1
cdr3_aa: CASSLKITGGRETQYF; cdr3_nt: TGCGCCAGCAGCCTCAAGATCACAGGGGGCAGGGAGACCCAGTACTTC; d_call: TRBD1; clone_size: NA; j_call: TRBJ2-5; v_call: TRBV4-1
cdr3_aa: CASSITVPGTGRIEAFF; cdr3_nt: TGTGCCAGTAGTATAACCGTACCCGGGACAGGTAGAATTGAAGCTTTCTTT; d_call: TRBD1; clone_size: few; j_call: TRBJ1-1; v_call: TRBV19
cdr3_aa: CASSRGPTMNTEAFF; cdr3_nt: TGCGCCAGCTCGAGGGGGCCTACTATGAACACTGAAGCTTTCTTT; d_call: TRBD1; clone_size: NA; j_call: TRBJ1-1; v_call: TRBV5-1
cdr3_aa: CASGEQGPWTEAFF; cdr3_nt: TGTGCCAGCGGAGAACAGGGGCCGTGGACTGAAGCTTTCTTT; d_call: TRBD1; clone_size: NA; j_call: TRBJ1-1; v_call: TRBV28
cdr3_aa: CSVAEGALYEQYF; cdr3_nt: TGCAGCGTTGCCGAGGGGGCGCTCTACGAGCAGTACTTC; d_call: TRBD1; clone_size: few; j_call: TRBJ2-7; v_call: TRBV29-1
cdr3_aa: CASSARQYTEAFF; cdr3_nt: TGTGCCAGCAGCGCCCGACAGTACACTGAAGCTTTCTTT; d_call: NA; clone_size: NA; j_call: TRBJ1-1; v_call: TRBV9
cdr3_aa: CASSTAGIANEKLFF; cdr3_nt: TGCGCCAGCAGCACCGCCGGGATCGCTAATGAAAAACTGTTTTTT; d_call: NA; clone_size: few; j_call: TRBJ1-4; v_call: TRBV5-1
cdr3_aa: CASSLGGQQETQYF; cdr3_nt: TGCGCCAGCAGCTTGGGTGGACAGCAAGAGACCCAGTACTTC; d_call: NA; clone_size: few; j_call: TRBJ2-5; v_call: TRBV5-1
cdr3_aa: CASSPSGETQYF; cdr3_nt: TGTGCCAGCAGCCCTTCGGGGGAGACCCAGTACTTC; d_call: NA; clone_size: once; j_call: TRBJ2-5; v_call: TRBV5-5
cdr3_aa: CASSDSNRGYGYTF; cdr3_nt: TGTGCCAGCAGTGACTCGAACAGGGGCTATGGCTACACCTTC; d_call: TRBD1; clone_size: NA; j_call: TRBJ1-2; v_call: TRBV6-4
cdr3_aa: CASRESTNYGYTF; cdr3_nt: TGTGCCAGCAGAGAGAGTACCAACTATGGCTACACCTTC; d_call: NA; clone_size: NA; j_call: TRBJ1-2; v_call: TRBV6-5
cdr3_aa: CASRGGQPNTGELFF; cdr3_nt: TGCGCCAGCAGGGGGGGACAGCCGAACACCGGGGAGCTGTTTTTT; d_call: NA; clone_size: NA; j_call: TRBJ2-2; v_call: TRBV5-1
cdr3_aa: CASNKGTSGATDTQYF; cdr3_nt: TGTGCCAGCAATAAAGGGACTAGCGGGGCAACAGATACGCAGTATTTT; d_call: TRBD2; clone_size: NA; j_call: TRBJ2-3; v_call: TRBV9
cdr3_aa: CASSTPLNTGELFF; cdr3_nt: TGTGCCAGCAGTACCCCACTTAACACCGGGGAGCTGTTTTTT; d_call: NA; clone_size: NA; j_call: TRBJ2-2; v_call: TRBV6-5
cdr3_aa: CASSSPTSGETQYF; cdr3_nt: TGCGCCAGCAGCTCCCCTACTAGTGGAGAGACCCAGTACTTC; d_call: NA; clone_size: NA; j_call: TRBJ2-5; v_call: TRBV5-1
cdr3_aa: CASSEPGQGVYTF; cdr3_nt: TGTGCCAGCAGCGAACCGGGACAGGGAGTCTACACCTTC; d_call: TRBD1; clone_size: NA; j_call: TRBJ1-2; v_call: TRBV7-2
cdr3_aa: CASSDYSNQPQHF; cdr3_nt: TGTGCCAGCAGTGACTATAGCAATCAGCCCCAGCATTTT; d_call: NA; clone_size: NA; j_call: TRBJ1-5; v_call: TRBV6-1
cdr3_aa: CASSSIRGGGEQYF; cdr3_nt: TGTGCCAGCAGTTCCATCCGGGGGGGCGGGGAGCAGTACTTC; d_call: TRBD2; clone_size: once; j_call: TRBJ2-7; v_call: TRBV28
cdr3_aa: CASRRGREGTEAFF; cdr3_nt: TGTGCCAGTAGGCGGGGAAGAGAAGGCACTGAAGCTTTCTTT; d_call: NA; clone_size: NA; j_call: TRBJ1-1; v_call: TRBV19
cdr3_aa: CASSSTAGLHTDTQYF; cdr3_nt: TGTGCCAGCAGCTCTACCGCGGGACTACACACAGATACGCAGTATTTT; d_call: TRBD2; clone_size: NA; j_call: TRBJ2-3; v_call: TRBV11-2
cdr3_aa: CSVASGAYEQYF; cdr3_nt: TGCAGCGTTGCGTCGGGTGCCTACGAGCAGTACTTC; d_call: NA; clone_size: NA; j_call: TRBJ2-7; v_call: TRBV29-1
cdr3_aa: CASSQDTPEWRRVPDTQYF; cdr3_nt: TGCGCCAGCAGCCAAGATACCCCCGAATGGAGGCGGGTCCCAGATACGCAGTATTTT; d_call: NA; clone_size: NA; j_call: TRBJ2-3; v_call: TRBV4-1
cdr3_aa: CASSPDRRSSYNSPLHF; cdr3_nt: TGCGCCAGCAGTCCGGACAGGCGAAGCTCCTATAATTCACCCCTCCACTTT; d_call: TRBD1; clone_size: few; j_call: TRBJ1-6; v_call: TRBV23-1
cdr3_aa: CASSQAGAGSTDTQYF; cdr3_nt: TGCGCCAGCAGCCAAGCGGGAGCGGGGAGCACAGATACGCAGTATTTT; d_call: TRBD2; clone_size: NA; j_call: TRBJ2-3; v_call: TRBV4-1
cdr3_aa: CASSLAMGQGQETQYF; cdr3_nt: TGTGCCAGCAGCCTGGCCATGGGACAGGGCCAAGAGACCCAGTACTTC; d_call: TRBD1; clone_size: NA; j_call: TRBJ2-5; v_call: TRBV5-5
cdr3_aa: CASRYRGTNTGELFF; cdr3_nt: TGTGCCAGCAGATACAGGGGAACGAACACCGGGGAGCTGTTTTTT; d_call: TRBD1; clone_size: NA; j_call: TRBJ2-2; v_call: TRBV2
cdr3_aa: CASSPTGVNSPLHF; cdr3_nt: TGTGCCAGCAGCCCTACAGGGGTTAATTCACCCCTCCACTTT; d_call: TRBD1; clone_size: NA; j_call: TRBJ1-6; v_call: TRBV7-2
cdr3_aa: CASSFPDRGGTGELFF; cdr3_nt: TGCGCCAGCAGCTTCCCGGACAGGGGTGGCACCGGGGAGCTGTTTTTT; d_call: TRBD1; clone_size: NA; j_call: TRBJ2-2; v_call: TRBV5-1
cdr3_aa: CASSQHRGGTDTQYF; cdr3_nt: TGTGCCAGCAGTCAACACAGGGGAGGAACAGATACGCAGTATTTT; d_call: NA; clone_size: NA; j_call: TRBJ2-3; v_call: TRBV7-2
cdr3_aa: CATSSDRRASNYGYTF; cdr3_nt: TGTGCCACCAGCAGCGACAGGCGGGCGTCTAACTATGGCTACACCTTC; d_call: NA; clone_size: few; j_call: TRBJ1-2; v_call: TRBV15
cdr3_aa: CASSKGQSYEQYF; cdr3_nt: TGTGCCAGCAGCAAGGGACAGTCCTACGAGCAGTACTTC; d_call: TRBD1; clone_size: NA; j_call: TRBJ2-7; v_call: TRBV27
cdr3_aa: CASSKLDPDKLFF; cdr3_nt: TGTGCCAGCAGTAAACTAGATCCCGACAAACTGTTTTTT; d_call: NA; clone_size: NA; j_call: TRBJ1-4; v_call: TRBV7-9
cdr3_aa: CASSPPGSLAGTYEQYF; cdr3_nt: TGTGCCAGCTCACCGCCGGGGAGCCTAGCGGGGACCTACGAGCAGTACTTC; d_call: TRBD2; clone_size: NA; j_call: TRBJ2-7; v_call: TRBV18
cdr3_aa: CASSLQGTATNEKLFF; cdr3_nt: TGTGCCAGCAGCTTGCAAGGGACAGCAACTAATGAAAAACTGTTTTTT; d_call: TRBD1; clone_size: NA; j_call: TRBJ1-4; v_call: TRBV5-6
cdr3_aa: CASSSRGTAGYTF; cdr3_nt: TGTGCCAGCAGTTCCCGGGGGACAGCTGGCTACACCTTC; d_call: TRBD1; clone_size: NA; j_call: TRBJ1-2; v_call: TRBV6-5
cdr3_aa: CASSGGQANNSPLHF; cdr3_nt: TGTGCCAGCAGCGGGGGACAGGCGAATAATTCACCCCTCCACTTT; d_call: TRBD1; clone_size: NA; j_call: TRBJ1-6; v_call: TRBV11-2
cdr3_aa: CASSVSDRTSYEQYF; cdr3_nt: TGTGCCAGCAGCGTAAGTGACAGGACTTCCTACGAGCAGTACTTC; d_call: NA; clone_size: NA; j_call: TRBJ2-7; v_call: TRBV9
cdr3_aa: CAISDSGLAGGWETQYF; cdr3_nt: TGTGCCATCAGTGATTCAGGACTAGCGGGGGGCTGGGAGACCCAGTACTTC; d_call: TRBD2; clone_size: NA; j_call: TRBJ2-5; v_call: TRBV10-3